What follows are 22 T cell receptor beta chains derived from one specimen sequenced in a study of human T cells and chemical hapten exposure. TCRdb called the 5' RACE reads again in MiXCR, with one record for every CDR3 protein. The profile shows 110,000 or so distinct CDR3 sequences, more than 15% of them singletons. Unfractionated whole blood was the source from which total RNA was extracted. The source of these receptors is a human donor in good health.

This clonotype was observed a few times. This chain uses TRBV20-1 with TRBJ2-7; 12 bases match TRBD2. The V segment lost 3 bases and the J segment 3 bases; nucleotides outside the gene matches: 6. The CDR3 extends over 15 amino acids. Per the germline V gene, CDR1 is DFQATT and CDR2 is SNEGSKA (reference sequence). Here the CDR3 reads CSASDLAGGFYEQYF. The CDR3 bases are TGCAGTGCTAGTGACCTAGCGGGAGGGTTCTACGAGCAGTACTTC.

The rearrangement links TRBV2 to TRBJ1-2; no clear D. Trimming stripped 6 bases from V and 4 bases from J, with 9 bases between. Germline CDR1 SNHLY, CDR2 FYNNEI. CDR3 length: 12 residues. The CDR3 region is CASRHEAYGYTF. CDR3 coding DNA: TGTGCCAGCAGACACGAGGCCTATGGCTACACCTTC.

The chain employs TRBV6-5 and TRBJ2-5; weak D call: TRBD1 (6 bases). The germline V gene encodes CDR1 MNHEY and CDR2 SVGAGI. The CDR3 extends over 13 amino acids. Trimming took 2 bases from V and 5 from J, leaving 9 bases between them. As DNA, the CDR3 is TGTGCCAGCAGTTACGTCAGGGGTGAGACCCAGTACTTC. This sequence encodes CASSYVRGETQYF.

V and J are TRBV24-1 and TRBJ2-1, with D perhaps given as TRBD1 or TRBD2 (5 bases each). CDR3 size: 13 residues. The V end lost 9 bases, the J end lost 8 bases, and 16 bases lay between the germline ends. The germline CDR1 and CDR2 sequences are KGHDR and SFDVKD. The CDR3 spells CATGSGMRDEQFF. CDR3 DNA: TGTGCCACCGGATCAGGGATGCGGGATGAGCAGTTCTTC.

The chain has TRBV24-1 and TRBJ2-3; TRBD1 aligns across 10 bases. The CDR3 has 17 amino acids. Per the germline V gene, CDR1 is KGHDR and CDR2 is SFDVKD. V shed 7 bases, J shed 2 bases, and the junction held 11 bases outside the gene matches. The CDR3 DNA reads TGTGCCACCAGGCTCTCCCGGGGGACAGGGGTCACAGATACGCAGTATTTT. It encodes CATRLSRGTGVTDTQYF.

Here the CDR3 DNA reads TGTGCCAGCAGTCCACGGGGACAGCTGAATGGCTACACCTTC. Its translation is CASSPRGQLNGYTF. The chain links TRBV28 to TRBJ1-2; the match to TRBD1 covers 7 bases. After removal of 5 bases from V and 6 bases from J, the junction contained 9 bases not matched to a gene. The CDR3 has 14 residues. Germline assignment: CDR1 MDHEN and CDR2 SYDVKM.

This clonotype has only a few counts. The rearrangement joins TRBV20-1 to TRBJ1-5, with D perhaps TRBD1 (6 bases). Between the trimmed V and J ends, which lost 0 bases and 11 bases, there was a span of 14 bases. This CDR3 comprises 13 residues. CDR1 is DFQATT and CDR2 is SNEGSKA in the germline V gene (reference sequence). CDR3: CSARDPTGRAQHF. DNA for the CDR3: TGCAGTGCTAGAGATCCCACAGGGAGGGCCCAGCATTTT.

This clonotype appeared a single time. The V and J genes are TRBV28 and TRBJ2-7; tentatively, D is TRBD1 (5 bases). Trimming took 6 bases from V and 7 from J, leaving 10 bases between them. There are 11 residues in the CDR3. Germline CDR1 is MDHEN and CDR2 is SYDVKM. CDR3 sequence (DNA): TGTGCCAGCAGGTCAGGGTGGGAGCAGTACTTC. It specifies CASRSGWEQYF.

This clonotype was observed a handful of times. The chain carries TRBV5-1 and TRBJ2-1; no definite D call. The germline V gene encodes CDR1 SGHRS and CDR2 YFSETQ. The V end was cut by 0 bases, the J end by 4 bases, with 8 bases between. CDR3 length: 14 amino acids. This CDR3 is CASSLDLAYNEQFF. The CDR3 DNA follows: TGCGCCAGCAGCTTGGATTTGGCATACAATGAGCAGTTCTTC. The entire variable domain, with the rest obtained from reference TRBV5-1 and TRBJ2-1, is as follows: KAGVTQTPRYLIKTRGQQVTLSCSPISGHRSVSWYQQTPGQGLQFLFEYFSETQRNKGNFPGRFSGRQFSNSRSEMNVSTLELGDSALYLCASSLDLAYNEQFFGPGTRLTVL.

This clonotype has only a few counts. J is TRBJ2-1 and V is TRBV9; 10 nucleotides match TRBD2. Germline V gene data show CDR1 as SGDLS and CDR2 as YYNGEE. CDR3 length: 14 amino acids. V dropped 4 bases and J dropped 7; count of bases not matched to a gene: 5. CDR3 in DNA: TGTGCCAGCAGCCCGGGACTAGCGAGGAATGAGCAGTTCTTC. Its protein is CASSPGLARNEQFF.

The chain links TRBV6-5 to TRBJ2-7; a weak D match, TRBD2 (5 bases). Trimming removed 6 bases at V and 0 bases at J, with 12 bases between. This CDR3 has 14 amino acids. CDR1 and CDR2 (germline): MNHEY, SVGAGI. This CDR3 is CASRNGGASYEQYF. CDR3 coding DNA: TGTGCCAGCAGAAATGGAGGAGCCTCCTACGAGCAGTACTTC.

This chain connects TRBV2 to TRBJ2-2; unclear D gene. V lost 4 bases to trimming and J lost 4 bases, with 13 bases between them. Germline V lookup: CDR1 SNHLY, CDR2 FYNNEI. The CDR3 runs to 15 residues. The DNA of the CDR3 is TGTGCCAGCAGTGTGGCGGCCCGATTCACCGGGGAGCTGTTTTTT. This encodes CASSVAARFTGELFF. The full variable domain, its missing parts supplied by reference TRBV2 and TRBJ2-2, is EPEVTQTPSHQVTQMGQEVILRCVPISNHLYFYWYRQILGQKVEFLVSFYNNEISEKSEIFDDQFSVERPDGSNFTLKIRSTKLEDSAMYFCASSVAARFTGELFFGEGSRLTVL.

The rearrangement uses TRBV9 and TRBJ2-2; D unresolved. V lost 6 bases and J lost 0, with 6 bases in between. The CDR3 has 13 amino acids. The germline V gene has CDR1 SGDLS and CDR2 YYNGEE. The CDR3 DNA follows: TGTGCCAGCAATGAGGCGAACACCGGGGAGCTGTTTTTT. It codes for CASNEANTGELFF. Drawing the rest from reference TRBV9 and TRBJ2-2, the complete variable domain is DSGVTQTPKHLITATGQRVTLRCSPRSGDLSVYWYQQSLDQGLQFLIQYYNGEERAKGNILERFSAQQFPDLHSELNLSSLELGDSALYFCASNEANTGELFFGEGSRLTVL.

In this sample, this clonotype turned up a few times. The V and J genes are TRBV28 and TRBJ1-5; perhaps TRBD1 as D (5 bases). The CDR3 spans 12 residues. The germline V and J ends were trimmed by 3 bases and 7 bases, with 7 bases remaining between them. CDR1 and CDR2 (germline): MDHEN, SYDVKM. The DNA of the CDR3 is TGTGCCAGCAGTTTTTGGGGGCAGCCCCAGCATTTT. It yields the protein CASSFWGQPQHF.

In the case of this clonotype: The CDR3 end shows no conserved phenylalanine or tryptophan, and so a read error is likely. The CDR3 DNA follows: TGTGCCAGCAAGCGGAGTCCCACAGATACGCAGTATTAT. It is translated as CASKRSPTDTQYY. V is TRBV5-4 and J is TRBJ2-3, with D tentatively TRBD2 (5 bases). V lost 6 bases and J lost 2, with 10 bases in between. The CDR3 runs 13 residues. Germline V CDR1 and CDR2: SGHNT, YYREEE (reference sequence).

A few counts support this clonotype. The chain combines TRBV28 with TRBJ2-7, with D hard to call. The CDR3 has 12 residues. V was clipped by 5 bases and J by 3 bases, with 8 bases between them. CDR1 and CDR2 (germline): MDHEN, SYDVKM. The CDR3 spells CASSPGLYEQYF. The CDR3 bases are TGTGCCAGCAGTCCTGGGCTCTACGAGCAGTACTTC. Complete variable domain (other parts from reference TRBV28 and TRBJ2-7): DVKVTQSSRYLVKRTGEKVFLECVQDMDHENMFWYRQDPGLGLRLIYFSYDVKMKEKGDIPEGYSVSREKKERFSLILESASTNQTSMYLCASSPGLYEQYFGPGTRLTVT.

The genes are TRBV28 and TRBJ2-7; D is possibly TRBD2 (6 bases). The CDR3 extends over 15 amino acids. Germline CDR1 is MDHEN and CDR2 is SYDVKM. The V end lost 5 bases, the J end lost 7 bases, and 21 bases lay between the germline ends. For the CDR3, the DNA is TGTGCCAGCAGTCCTCCGGGCACCGCGGGGAGAGAGCAGTACTTC. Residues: CASSPPGTAGREQYF.

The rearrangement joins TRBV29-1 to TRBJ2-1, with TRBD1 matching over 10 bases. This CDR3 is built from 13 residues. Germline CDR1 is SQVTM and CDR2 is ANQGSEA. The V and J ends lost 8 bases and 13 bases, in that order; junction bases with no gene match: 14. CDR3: CSIGTGENYYQFF. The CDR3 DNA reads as TGCAGCATCGGGACAGGGGAAAACTATTATCAGTTCTTC.

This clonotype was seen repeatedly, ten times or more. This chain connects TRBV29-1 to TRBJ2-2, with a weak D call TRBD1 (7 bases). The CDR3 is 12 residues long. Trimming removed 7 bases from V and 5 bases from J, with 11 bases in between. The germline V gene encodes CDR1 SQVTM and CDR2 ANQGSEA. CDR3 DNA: TGCAGCGGACAGGGAGGAACCGGGGAGCTGTTTTTT. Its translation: CSGQGGTGELFF.

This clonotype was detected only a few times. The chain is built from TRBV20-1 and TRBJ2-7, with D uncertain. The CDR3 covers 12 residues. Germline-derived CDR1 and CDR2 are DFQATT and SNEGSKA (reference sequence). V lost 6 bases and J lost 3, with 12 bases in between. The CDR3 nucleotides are TGCAGTGCGCCCGGCCCCGGCTACGAGCAGTACTTC. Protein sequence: CSAPGPGYEQYF.

The CDR3 DNA reads as TGCGCCAGCAGCTCCAACGAGGATATCAATACAGGAAAACTGTTTTTT. As protein: CASSSNEDINTGKLFF. V and J are TRBV5-1 and TRBJ1-4, with D possibly being TRBD1 (5 bases). Germline loops: CDR1 SGHRS, CDR2 YFSETQ. The CDR3 is 16 amino acids. V gave up 3 bases and J gave up 10 bases, with 22 bases separating them.

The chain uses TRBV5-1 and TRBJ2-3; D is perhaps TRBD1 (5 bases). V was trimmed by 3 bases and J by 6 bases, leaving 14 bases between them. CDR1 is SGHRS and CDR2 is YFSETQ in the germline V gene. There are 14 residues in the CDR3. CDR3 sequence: CASSWLDKEDTQYF. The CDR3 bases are TGCGCCAGCAGCTGGTTGGACAAGGAGGATACGCAGTATTTT. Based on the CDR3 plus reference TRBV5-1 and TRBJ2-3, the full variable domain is KAGVTQTPRYLIKTRGQQVTLSCSPISGHRSVSWYQQTPGQGLQFLFEYFSETQRNKGNFPGRFSGRQFSNSRSEMNVSTLELGDSALYLCASSWLDKEDTQYFGPGTRLTVL.